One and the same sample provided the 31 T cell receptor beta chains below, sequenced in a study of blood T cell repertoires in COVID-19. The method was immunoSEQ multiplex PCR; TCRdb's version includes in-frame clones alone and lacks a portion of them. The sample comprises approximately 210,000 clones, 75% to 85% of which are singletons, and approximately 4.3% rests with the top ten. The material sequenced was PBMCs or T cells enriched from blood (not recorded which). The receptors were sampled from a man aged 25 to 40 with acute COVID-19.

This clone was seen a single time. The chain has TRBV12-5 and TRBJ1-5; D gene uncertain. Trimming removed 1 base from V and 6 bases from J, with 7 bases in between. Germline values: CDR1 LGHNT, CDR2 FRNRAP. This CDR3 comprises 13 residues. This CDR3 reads CASGLGGFQPQHF. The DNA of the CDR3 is TGTGCTAGTGGTTTGGGAGGGTTTCAGCCCCAGCATTTT.

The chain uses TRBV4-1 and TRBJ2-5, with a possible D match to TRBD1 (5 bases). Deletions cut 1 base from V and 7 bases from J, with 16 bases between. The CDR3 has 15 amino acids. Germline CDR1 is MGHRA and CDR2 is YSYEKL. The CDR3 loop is CASSQGGPAFGTQYF. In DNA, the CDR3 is TGCGCCAGCAGCCAAGGGGGCCCCGCCTTCGGGACCCAGTACTTC.

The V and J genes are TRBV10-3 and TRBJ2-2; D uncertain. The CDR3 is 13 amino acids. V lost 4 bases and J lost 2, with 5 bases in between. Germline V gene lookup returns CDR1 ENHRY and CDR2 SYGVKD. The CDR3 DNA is TGTGCCATCAGTGTACATAACACCGGGGAGCTGTTTTTT. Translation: CAISVHNTGELFF.

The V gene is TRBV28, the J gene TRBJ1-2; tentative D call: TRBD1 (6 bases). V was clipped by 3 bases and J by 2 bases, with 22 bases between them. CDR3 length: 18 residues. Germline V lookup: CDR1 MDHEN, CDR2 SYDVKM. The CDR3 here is CASSFWPGRDGTNYGYTF. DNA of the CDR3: TGTGCCAGCAGTTTTTGGCCCGGGAGGGATGGGACAAACTATGGCTACACCTTC.

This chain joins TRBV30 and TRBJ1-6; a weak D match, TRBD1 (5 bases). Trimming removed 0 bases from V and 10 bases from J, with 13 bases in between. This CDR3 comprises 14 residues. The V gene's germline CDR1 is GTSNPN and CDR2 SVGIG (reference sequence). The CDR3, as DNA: TGTGCCTGGAGTGTTGATGGTTGGGGCTCACCCCTCCACTTT. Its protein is CAWSVDGWGSPLHF. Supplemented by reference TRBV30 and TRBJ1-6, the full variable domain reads SQTIHQWPATLVQPVGSPLSLECTVEGTSNPNLYWYRQAAGRGLQLLFYSVGIGQISSEVPQNLSASRPQDRQFILSSKKLLLSDSGFYLCAWSVDGWGSPLHFGNGTRLTVT.

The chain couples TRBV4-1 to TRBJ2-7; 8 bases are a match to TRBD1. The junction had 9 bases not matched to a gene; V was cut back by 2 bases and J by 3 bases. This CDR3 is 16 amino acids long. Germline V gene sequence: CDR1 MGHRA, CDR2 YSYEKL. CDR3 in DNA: TGCGCCAGCAGCCAAAGTCGGACAGGGTTAAACTACGAGCAGTACTTC. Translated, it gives CASSQSRTGLNYEQYF.

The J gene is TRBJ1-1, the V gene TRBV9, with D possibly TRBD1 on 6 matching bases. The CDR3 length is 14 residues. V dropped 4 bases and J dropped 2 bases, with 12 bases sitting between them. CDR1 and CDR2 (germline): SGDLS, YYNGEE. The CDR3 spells CASSPGQINTEAFF. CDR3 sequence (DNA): TGTGCCAGCAGCCCAGGACAGATCAACACTGAAGCTTTCTTT.

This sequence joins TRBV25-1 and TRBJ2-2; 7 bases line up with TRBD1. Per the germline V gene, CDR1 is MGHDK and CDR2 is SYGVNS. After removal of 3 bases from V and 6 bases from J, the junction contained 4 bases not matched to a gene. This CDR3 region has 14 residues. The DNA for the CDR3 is TGTGCCAGCAGTGAGACAGGGTTAGCCGGGGAGCTGTTTTTT. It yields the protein CASSETGLAGELFF.

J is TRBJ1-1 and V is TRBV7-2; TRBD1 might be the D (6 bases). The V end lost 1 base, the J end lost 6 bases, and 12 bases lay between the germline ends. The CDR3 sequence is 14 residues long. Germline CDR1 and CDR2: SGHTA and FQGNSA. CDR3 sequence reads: CASSLVTRGAEAFF. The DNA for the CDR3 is TGTGCCAGCAGCTTAGTTACCAGGGGAGCTGAAGCTTTCTTT. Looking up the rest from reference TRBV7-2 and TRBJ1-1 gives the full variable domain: GAGVSQSPSNKVTEKGKDVELRCDPISGHTALYWYRQSLGQGLEFLIYFQGNSAPDKSGLPSDRFSAERTGGSVSTLTIQRTQQEDSAVYLCASSLVTRGAEAFFGQGTRLTVV.

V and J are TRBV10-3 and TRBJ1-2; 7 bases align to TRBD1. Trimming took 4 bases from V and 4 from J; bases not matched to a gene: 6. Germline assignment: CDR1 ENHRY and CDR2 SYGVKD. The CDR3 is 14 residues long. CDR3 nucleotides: TGTGCCATCAGTGGACAGGGTGGGACCTATGGCTACACCTTC. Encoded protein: CAISGQGGTYGYTF.

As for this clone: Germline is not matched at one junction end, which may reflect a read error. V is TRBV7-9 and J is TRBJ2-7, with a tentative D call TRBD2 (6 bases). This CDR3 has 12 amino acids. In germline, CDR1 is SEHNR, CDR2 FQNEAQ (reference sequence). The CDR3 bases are TGTGCCAGCAGCTTAGCTAGCGGTGTGGCCGTCTTC. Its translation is CASSLASGVAVF.

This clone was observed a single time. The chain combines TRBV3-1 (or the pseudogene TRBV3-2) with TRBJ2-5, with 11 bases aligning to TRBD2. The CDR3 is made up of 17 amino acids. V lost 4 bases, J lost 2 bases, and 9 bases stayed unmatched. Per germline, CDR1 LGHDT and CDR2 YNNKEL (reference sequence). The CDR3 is CASSPRLAGGLQETQYF. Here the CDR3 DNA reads TGTGCCAGCAGCCCTCGTCTAGCGGGGGGCCTACAAGAGACCCAGTACTTC.

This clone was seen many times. The CDR3: CASSESEWSGGITDTQYF. CDR3 sequence (DNA): TGTGCCAGCAGTGAATCAGAATGGTCAGGGGGTATAACAGATACGCAGTATTTT. The gene calls are TRBV25-1 and TRBJ2-3, with 7 bases fitting TRBD1. V lost 1 base, J lost 3 bases, and 13 bases stayed unmatched. Germline CDR1 and CDR2: MGHDK and SYGVNS. The CDR3 runs 18 residues.

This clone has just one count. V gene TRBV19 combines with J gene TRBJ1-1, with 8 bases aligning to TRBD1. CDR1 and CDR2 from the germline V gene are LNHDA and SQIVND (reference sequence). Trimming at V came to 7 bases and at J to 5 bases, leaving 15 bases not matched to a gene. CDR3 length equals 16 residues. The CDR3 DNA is TGTGCCAGTACCCCCCATCGGACAGGGTTGGGGACTGAAGCTTTCTTT. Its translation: CASTPHRTGLGTEAFF.

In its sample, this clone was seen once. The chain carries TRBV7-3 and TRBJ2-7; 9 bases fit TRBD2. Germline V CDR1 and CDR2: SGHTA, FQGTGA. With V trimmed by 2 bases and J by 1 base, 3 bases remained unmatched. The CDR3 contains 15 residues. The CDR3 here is CASSLASGGSYEQYF. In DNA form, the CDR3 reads TGTGCCAGCAGCTTAGCCAGCGGGGGGTCCTACGAGCAGTACTTC.

The CDR3 DNA follows: TGTGCCAGTAGTATGCGGGGGGGAATTGGAAACACCATATATTTT. Translating gives CASSMRGGIGNTIYF. V is TRBV19 and J is TRBJ1-3; D is perhaps TRBD1 (5 bases). Germline V gives CDR1 LNHDA, CDR2 SQIVND (reference sequence). V was shortened by 3 bases and J by 3 bases, with 12 bases between the two germline ends. The CDR3 has 15 residues.

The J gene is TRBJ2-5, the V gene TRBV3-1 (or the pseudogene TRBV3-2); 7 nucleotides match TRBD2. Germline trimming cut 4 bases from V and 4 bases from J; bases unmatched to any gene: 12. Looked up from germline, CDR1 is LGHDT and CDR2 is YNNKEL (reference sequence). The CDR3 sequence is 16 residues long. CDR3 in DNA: TGTGCCAGCAGCCCGTTCGGGTCTAGCGGTATAGAGACCCAGTACTTC. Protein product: CASSPFGSSGIETQYF.

The CDR3 here is CASSFEGTGGGNTIYF. In nucleotides, the CDR3 is TGCGCCAGCAGCTTCGAAGGGACAGGCGGTGGAAACACCATATATTTT. V and J are TRBV5-1 and TRBJ1-3; TRBD1 aligns across 8 bases. The CDR3 has 16 residues. The V gene's germline CDR1 is SGHRS and CDR2 YFSETQ. Trimming cost V 2 bases and J 3 bases; bases outside gene matches: 7.

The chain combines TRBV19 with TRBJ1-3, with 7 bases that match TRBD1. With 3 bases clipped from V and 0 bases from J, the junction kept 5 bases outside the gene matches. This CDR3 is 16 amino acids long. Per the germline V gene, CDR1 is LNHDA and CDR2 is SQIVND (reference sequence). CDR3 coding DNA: TGTGCCAGTAGTATCACAGGGGCGCACTCTGGAAACACCATATATTTT. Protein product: CASSITGAHSGNTIYF. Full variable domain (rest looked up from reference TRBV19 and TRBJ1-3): DGGITQSPKYLFRKEGQNVTLSCEQNLNHDAMYWYRQDPGQGLRLIYYSQIVNDFQKGDIAEGYSVSREKKESFPLTVTSAQKNPTAFYLCASSITGAHSGNTIYFGEGSWLTVV.

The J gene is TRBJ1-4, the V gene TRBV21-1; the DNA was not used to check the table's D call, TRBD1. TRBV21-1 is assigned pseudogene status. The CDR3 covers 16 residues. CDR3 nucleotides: TGTGCCAGCAGCATCCCCCGGACAGGGGGGGATGAAAAACTGTTTTTT. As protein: CASSIPRTGGDEKLFF.

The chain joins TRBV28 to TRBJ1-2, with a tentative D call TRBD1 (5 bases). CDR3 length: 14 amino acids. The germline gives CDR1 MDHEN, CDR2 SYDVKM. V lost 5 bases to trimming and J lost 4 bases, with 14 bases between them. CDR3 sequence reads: CASSVRGGSYGYTF. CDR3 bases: TGTGCCAGCAGTGTTAGGGGCGGCAGCTATGGCTACACCTTC.

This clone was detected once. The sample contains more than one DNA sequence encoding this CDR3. The CDR3 here is CASSLAGLAGETQYF. The CDR3 DNA sequence: TGCGCCAGCAGCTTAGCAGGACTAGCAGGGGAGACCCAGTACTTC. The V gene is TRBV5-1, the J gene TRBJ2-5, with TRBD2 matching over 8 bases. The CDR3 loop spans 15 amino acids. The J segment lost 5 bases and the V segment lost 2 bases, leaving 8 bases of the junction unmatched. The germline V gene encodes CDR1 SGHRS and CDR2 YFSETQ.

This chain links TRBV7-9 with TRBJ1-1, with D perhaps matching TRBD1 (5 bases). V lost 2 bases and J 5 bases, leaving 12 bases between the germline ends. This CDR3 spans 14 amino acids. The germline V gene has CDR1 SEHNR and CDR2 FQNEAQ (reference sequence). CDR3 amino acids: CASSLPPEGTEAFF. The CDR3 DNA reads TGTGCCAGCAGCTTACCCCCGGAGGGGACTGAAGCTTTCTTT.

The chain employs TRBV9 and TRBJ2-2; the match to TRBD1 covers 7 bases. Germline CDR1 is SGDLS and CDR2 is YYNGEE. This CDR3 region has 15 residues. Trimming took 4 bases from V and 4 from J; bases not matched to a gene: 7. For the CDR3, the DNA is TGTGCCAGCAGCATACTACAGGGGAGCACCGGGGAGCTGTTTTTT. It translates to CASSILQGSTGELFF.

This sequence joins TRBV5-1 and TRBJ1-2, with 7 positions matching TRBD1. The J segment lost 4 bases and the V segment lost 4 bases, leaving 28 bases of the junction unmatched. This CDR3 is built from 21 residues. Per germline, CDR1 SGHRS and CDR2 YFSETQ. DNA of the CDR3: TGCGCCAGCAGCCCCCGGGGAAGGGGGCAAACTATGGCTAGAGTATCCTATGGCTACACCTTC. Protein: CASSPRGRGQTMARVSYGYTF.

The CDR3: CASRTGGLVQPQHF. The CDR3 DNA reads as TGTGCCAGCAGGACGGGGGGGCTCGTTCAGCCCCAGCATTTT. This chain joins TRBV2 and TRBJ1-5; TRBD1 might be the D (6 bases). V lost 6 bases and J 6 bases, leaving 15 bases between the germline ends. The germline CDR1 and CDR2 sequences are SNHLY and FYNNEI. The CDR3 spans 14 residues.

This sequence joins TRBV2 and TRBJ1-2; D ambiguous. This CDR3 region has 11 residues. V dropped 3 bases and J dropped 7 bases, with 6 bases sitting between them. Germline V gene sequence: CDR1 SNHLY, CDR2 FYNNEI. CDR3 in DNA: TGTGCCAGCAGTGAGGAGGCTGGCTACACCTTC. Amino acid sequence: CASSEEAGYTF.

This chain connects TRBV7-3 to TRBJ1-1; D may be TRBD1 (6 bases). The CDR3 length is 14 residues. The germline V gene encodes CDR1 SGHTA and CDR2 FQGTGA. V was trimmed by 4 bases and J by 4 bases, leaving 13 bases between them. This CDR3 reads CASSSQGSSTEAFF. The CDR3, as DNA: TGTGCCAGCAGCTCACAGGGATCGAGCACTGAAGCTTTCTTT.

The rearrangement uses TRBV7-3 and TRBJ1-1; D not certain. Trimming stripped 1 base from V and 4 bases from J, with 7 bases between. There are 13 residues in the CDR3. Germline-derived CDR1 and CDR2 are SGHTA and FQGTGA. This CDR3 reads CASSLSRSTEAFF. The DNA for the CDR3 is TGTGCCAGCAGCTTAAGTAGGAGCACTGAAGCTTTCTTT.

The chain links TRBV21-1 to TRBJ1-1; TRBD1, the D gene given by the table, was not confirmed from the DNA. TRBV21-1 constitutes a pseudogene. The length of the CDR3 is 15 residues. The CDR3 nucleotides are TGTGCCAGCAGCCGAGGCGACAGCCGAAACACTGAAGCTTTCTTT. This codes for CASSRGDSRNTEAFF.

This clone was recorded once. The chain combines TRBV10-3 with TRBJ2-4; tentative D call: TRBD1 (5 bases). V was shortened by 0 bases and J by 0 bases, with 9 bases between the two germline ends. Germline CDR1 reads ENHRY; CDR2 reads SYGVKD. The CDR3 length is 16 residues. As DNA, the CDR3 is TGTGCCATCAGTGAGTCTACAGGCGGAGCCAAAAACATTCAGTACTTC. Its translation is CAISESTGGAKNIQYF.